This T cell receptor beta chain derives from a study of blood T cell repertoires in COVID-19. Study details: Whether acute or convalescent, the COVID-19 samples came from the United States, Italy and Spain. PBMCs, B-cell-depleted T cells, or T cells were the source of the cDNA or gDNA that made up the material.

Unmatched junction bases numbered 10, after V lost 5 bases and J lost 8 bases. The CDR3 covers 15 residues. The germline gives CDR1 SEHNR, CDR2 FQNEAQ (reference sequence). Authors' methods: Reference gene primer amplification gave nucleated cell count estimates. Data came from immunoSEQ multiplex PCR; TCRdb stores just in-frame clones and leaves some out. V and J calls and clone size follow that table, whereas D and trimming were derived from the DNA. Of roughly 87,000 clones in the sample, around 83% were seen once. This sequence joins TRBV7-9 and TRBJ1-4; 8 bases fit TRBD1. This clonotype originated in a woman in her seventies with acute or convalescent COVID-19. Sample: peripheral blood. CDR3 sequence: CASSPGQAPGEKLFF. CDR3 nucleotides: TGTGCCAGCAGCCCGGGACAGGCCCCGGGGGAAAAACTGTTTTTT. Full variable domain (remainder filled in from reference TRBV7-9 and TRBJ1-4): DTGVSQNPRHKITKRGQNVTFRCDPISEHNRLYWYRQTLGQGPEFLTYFQNEAQLEKSRLLSDRFSAERPKGSFSTLEIQRTEQGDSAMYLCASSPGQAPGEKLFFGSGTQLSVL.